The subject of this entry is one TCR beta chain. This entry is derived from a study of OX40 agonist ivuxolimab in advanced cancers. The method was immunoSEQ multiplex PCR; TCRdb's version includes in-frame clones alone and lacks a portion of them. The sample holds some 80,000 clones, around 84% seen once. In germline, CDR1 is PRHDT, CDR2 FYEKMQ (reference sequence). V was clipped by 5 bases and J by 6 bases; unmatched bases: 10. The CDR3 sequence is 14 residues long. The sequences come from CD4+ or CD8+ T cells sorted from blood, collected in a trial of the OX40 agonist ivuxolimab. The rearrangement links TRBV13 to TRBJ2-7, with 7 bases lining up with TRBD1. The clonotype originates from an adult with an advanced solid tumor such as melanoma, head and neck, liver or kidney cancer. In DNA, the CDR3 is TGTGCCAGCAGCCCTCTCGGGACAGCGCGCGAGCAGTACTTC. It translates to CASSPLGTAREQYF.